The entry below gives a single T cell receptor (beta chain) sequence along with its context. TRAV- and TRBV-specific primers were used for first-strand cDNA, which covered alpha and beta chains. PCR amplification of the TCRs was performed with Phusion for 20 PCR cycles, and it relied on a constant-region primer together with a V-primer adapter. mRNA, after isolation, was amplified by in vitro transcription. TCRdb reanalysed the reads using MiXCR and keeps one entry per CDR3 protein. The sample consists of around 18,000 distinct CDR3 sequences, around 74% of them appearing once. The V gene end was trimmed by 10 bases and the J gene end by 5 bases; junction bases not matched to a gene: 12. CDR3 length: 14 residues. In germline, CDR1 is SNHLY, CDR2 FYNNEI. Donors were treated with nivolumab, ipilimumab, aspirin, and low-dose cyclophosphamide and radiotherapy. The data are from a study of low-dose radiotherapy and immunotherapy resistance in tumors.

The V gene is TRBV2, the J gene TRBJ2-7, with TRBD1 matching over 9 bases. This clonotype originated in a human donor with advanced metastatic prostate, ovarian, gallbladder or colorectal cancer (not recorded which). This table probably holds off-target reads from a library built for another chain. CDR3 DNA: TGTGCCACCGGGAAGGGACAGGGAGGGAACGAGCAGTACTTC. It yields the protein CATGKGQGGNEQYF.